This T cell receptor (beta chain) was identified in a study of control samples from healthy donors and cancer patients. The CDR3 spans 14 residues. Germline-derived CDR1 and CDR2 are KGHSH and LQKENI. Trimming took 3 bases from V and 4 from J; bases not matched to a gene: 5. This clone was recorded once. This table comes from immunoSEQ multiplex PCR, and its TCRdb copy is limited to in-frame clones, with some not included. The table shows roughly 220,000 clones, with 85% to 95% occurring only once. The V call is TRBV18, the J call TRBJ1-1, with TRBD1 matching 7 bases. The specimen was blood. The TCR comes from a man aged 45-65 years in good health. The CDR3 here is CASSPSTGSTEAFF. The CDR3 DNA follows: TGTGCCAGCTCACCCTCGACAGGGTCCACTGAAGCTTTCTTT.